This T cell receptor (beta chain) is drawn from a study of cytomegalovirus exposure and HLA in healthy donors. Nominal health characterized the donors when sampled, though unrecorded immune exposures were likely. Vbeta (60) and Jbeta (13) primers were used in the PCR. Repertoires were generated with immunoSEQ multiplex PCR, while TCRdb's copy carries only in-frame clones and drops some. The sample lists approximately 100,000 clones, more than 60% occurring once. The V gene's germline CDR1 is SGHVS and CDR2 FNYEAQ. V was pared by 5 bases and J by 2 bases, with 2 bases of the junction left unmatched. The CDR3 is 13 amino acids.

The receptor was isolated from a human donor in good health. Sequenced sample: PBMCs. The chain recombines TRBV7-6 with TRBJ2-7; 8 bases are a match to TRBD1. The CDR3 reads CASSPDRAYEQYF. CDR3 sequence (DNA): TGTGCCAGCAGCCCGGACAGGGCCTACGAGCAGTACTTC.